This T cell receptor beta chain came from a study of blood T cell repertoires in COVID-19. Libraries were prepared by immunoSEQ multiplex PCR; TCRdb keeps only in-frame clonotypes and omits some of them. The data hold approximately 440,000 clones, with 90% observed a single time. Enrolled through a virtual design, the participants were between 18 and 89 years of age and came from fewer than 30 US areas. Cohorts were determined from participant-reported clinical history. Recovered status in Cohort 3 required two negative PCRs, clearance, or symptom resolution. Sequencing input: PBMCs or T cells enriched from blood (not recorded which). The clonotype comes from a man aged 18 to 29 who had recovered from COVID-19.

The CDR3 sequence is CATLPSGSSNQPQHF. The CDR3, as DNA: TGTGCCACCCTACCCTCTGGGAGCTCCAATCAGCCCCAGCATTTT. The chain employs TRBV6-5 and TRBJ1-5; D not resolved. Trimming left V 10 bases short and J 3 bases short, with 19 bases between. The V gene's germline CDR1 is MNHEY and CDR2 SVGAGI. This CDR3 has 15 amino acids.